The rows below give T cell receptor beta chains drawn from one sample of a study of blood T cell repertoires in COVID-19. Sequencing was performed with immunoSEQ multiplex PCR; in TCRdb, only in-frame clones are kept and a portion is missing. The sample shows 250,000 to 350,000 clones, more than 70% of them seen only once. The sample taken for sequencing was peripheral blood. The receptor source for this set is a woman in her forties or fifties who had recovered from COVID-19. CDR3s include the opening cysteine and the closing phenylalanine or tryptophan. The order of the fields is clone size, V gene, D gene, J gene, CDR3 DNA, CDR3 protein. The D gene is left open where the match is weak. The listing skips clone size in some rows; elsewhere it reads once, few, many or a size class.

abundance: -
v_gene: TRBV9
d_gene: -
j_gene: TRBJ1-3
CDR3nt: TGTGCCAGCAGCCAACTGGTCTCAGGGGCTGGAAACACCATATATTTT
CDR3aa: CASSQLVSGAGNTIYF

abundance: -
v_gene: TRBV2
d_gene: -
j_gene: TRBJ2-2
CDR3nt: TGTGCCAGCAGTGTTTTTAGCGGGAACACCGGGGAGCTGTTTTTT
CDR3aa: CASSVFSGNTGELFF

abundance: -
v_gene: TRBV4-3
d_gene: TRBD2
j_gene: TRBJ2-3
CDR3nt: TGCGCCAGCAGCCAGGAGCGCCTAGGGACTAGCGGGTCATCTACGCAGTATTTT
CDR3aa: CASSQERLGTSGSSTQYF

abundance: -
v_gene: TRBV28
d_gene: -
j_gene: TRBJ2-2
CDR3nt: TGTGCCAGCAAGATTCGAGGGCCCGGGGAGCTGTTTTTT
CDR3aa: CASKIRGPGELFF

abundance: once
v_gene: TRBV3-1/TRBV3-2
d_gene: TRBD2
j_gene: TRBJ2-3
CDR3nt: TGTGCCAGCAATACGGCGAGCGGGGGCGATCGGGATACGCAGTATTTT
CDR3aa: CASNTASGGDRDTQYF

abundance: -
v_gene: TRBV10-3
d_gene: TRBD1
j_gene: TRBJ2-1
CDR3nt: TGTGCCGTCAAACCCGGGACAGGGAACGACAATGAGCAGTTCTTC
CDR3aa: CAVKPGTGNDNEQFF

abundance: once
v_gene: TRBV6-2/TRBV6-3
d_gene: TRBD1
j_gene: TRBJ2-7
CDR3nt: TGTGCCAGCAGTTACTCTAGGACAGGGAGCTCCTACGAGCAGTACTTC
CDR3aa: CASSYSRTGSSYEQYF

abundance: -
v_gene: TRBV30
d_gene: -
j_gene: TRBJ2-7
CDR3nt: TGTGCCTGGAGTCAGAGACAGGTACCGTACGAGCAGTACTTC
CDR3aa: CAWSQRQVPYEQYF

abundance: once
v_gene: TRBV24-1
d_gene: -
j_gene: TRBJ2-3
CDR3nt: TGTGCCACCAGTGATTGGGAGCACGGGACAGATACGCAGTATTTT
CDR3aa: CATSDWEHGTDTQYF

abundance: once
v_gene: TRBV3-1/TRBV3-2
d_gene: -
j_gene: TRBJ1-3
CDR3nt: TGTGCCAGCAGCCAAATTGGCCGGGTTACTGGAAACACCATATATTTT
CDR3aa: CASSQIGRVTGNTIYF

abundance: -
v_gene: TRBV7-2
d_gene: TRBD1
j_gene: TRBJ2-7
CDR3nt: TGTGCCAGCAGCTCCCAGACAGGGTCCTACGAGCAGTACTTC
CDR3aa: CASSSQTGSYEQYF

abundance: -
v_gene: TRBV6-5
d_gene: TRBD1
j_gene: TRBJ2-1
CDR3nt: TGTGCCACAAGGGGACAGCTGTTGGGTGAGCAGTTCTTC
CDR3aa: CATRGQLLGEQFF

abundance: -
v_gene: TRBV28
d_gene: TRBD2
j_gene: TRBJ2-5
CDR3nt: TGTGCCAGCAGACCGGGGAGGGAGGAGACCCAGTACTTC
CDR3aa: CASRPGREETQYF

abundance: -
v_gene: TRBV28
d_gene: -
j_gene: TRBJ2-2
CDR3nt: TGTGCCAGCAGGTATAGCACCGGGGAGCTGTTTTTT
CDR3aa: CASRYSTGELFF

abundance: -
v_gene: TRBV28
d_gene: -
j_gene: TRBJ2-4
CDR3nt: TGTGCCAGCAGTTTGGGCGGGGCTTCAGCCAAAAACATTCAGTACTTC
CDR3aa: CASSLGGASAKNIQYF

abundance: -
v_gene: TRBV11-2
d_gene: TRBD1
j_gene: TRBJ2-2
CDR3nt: TGTGCCAGCAGCTTCACCGGGACAGGGGACGGGGAGCTGTTTTTT
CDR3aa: CASSFTGTGDGELFF

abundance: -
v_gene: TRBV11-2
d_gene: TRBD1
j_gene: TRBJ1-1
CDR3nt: TGTGCCAGCAGCTCCACAGGGGGCTCCACTGAAGCTTTCTTT
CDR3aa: CASSSTGGSTEAFF

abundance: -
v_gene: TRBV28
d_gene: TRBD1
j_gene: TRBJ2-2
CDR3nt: TGTGCCAGCAGTCCATCCCCGGGACAGGGGGAGGGGACCGGGGAGCTGTTTTTT
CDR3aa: CASSPSPGQGEGTGELFF

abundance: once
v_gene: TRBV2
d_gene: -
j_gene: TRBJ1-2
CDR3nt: TGTGCCAGCCGGGGTTATGGCTACACCTTC
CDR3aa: CASRGYGYTF

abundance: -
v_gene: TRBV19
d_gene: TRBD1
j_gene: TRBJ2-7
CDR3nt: TGTGCCAGTAGTGCTACAGGGGGCTACGAGCAGTACTTC
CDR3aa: CASSATGGYEQYF

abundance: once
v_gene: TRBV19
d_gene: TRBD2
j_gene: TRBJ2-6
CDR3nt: TGTGCCAGTAGTAGGGGGGGGGCTGGGGCCAACGTCCTGACTTTC
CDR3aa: CASSRGGAGANVLTF

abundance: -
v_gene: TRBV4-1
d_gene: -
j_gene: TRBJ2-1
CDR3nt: TGCGCCAGCAGCCAAGGGGCACAAAATGAGCAGTTCTTC
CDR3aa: CASSQGAQNEQFF

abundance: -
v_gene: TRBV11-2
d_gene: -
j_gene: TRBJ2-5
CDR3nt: TGTGCCAGCAGCTTAGGTCCCACGAAGCGGACCCAGTACTTC
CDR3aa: CASSLGPTKRTQYF

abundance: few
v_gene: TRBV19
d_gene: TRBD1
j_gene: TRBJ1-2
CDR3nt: TGTGCCAGTAGAGACAGGGGGCGGCCTAACTATGGCTACACCTTC
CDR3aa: CASRDRGRPNYGYTF

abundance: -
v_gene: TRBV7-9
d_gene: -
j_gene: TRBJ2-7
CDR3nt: TGTGCCAGCAGCTTAGGCGCAGGGCCTTACGAGCAGTACTTC
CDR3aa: CASSLGAGPYEQYF

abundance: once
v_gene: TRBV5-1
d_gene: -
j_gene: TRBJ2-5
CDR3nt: TGCGCCAGCAGCCCCGAGAGGGAGACCCAGTACTTC
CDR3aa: CASSPERETQYF

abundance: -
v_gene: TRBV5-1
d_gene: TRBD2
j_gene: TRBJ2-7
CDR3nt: TGCGCCAGCAGCCTAGGACTAGCGGGTTCCTCCTACGAGCAGTACTTC
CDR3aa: CASSLGLAGSSYEQYF

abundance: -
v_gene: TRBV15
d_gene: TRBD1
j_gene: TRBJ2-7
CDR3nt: TGTGCCACCAGCAGCTTTGGGATGACAGGGGGCTTGGACGAGCAGTACTTC
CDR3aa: CATSSFGMTGGLDEQYF

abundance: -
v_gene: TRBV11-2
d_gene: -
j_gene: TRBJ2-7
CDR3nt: TGTGCCAGCAGTTTAAGACAGACAGAGCAGTACTTC
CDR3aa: CASSLRQTEQYF

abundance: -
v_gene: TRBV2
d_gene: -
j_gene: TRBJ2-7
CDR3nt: TGTGCCAGCAGCCCACTCTGGGAGCAGTACTTC
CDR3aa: CASSPLWEQYF

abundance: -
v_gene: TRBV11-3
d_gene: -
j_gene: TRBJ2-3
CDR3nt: TGTGCCAGCAGCCTCGGGGGAGGCACAGATACGCAGTATTTT
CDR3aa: CASSLGGGTDTQYF

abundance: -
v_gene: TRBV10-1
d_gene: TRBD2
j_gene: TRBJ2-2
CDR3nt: TGCGCCAGCAGTGACTTCGGTGGGGGGGGGAACACCGGGGAGCTGTTTTTT
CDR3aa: CASSDFGGGGNTGELFF

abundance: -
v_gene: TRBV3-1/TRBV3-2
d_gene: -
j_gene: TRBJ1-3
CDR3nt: TGTGCCAGCAGCCGGGAACCGGGACTTCAAGCTGGAAACACCATATATTTT
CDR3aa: CASSREPGLQAGNTIYF

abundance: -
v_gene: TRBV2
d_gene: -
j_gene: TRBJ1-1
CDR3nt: TGTGCCAGCAGCAAGAACGGGGGGATTAATGCTGAAGCTTTCTTT
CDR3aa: CASSKNGGINAEAFF

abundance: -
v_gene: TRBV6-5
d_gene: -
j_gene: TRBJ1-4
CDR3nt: TGTGCCAGCAGAGGGGCGGGGAACGAAAAACTGTTTTTT
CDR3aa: CASRGAGNEKLFF

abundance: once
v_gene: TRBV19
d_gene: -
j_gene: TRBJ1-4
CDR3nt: TGTGCCAGTAGTCCAGAGCGTGTAGGAGGAAAACTGTTTTTT
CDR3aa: CASSPERVGGKLFF

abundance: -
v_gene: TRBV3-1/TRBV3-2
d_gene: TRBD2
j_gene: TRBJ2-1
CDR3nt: TGTGCCAGCAGCCTGACTAGCGGGTACTACAATGAGCAGTTCTTC
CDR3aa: CASSLTSGYYNEQFF

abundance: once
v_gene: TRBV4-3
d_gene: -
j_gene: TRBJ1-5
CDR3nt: TGCGCCAGCAGCCAAGAATACGGGAGCAATCAGCCCCAGCATTTT
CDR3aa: CASSQEYGSNQPQHF

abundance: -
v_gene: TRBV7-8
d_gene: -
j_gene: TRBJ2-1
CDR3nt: TGTGCCAGCATTTCGACGGCGGATAGGTACAATGAGCAGTTCTTC
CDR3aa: CASISTADRYNEQFF

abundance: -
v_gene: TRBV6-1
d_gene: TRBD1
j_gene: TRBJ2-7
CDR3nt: TGTGCCAGCAGTGGCCGGGACAGGGATAATCTAGGCTACGAGCAGTACTTC
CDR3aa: CASSGRDRDNLGYEQYF

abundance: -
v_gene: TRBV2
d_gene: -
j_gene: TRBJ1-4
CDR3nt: TGTGCCAGCAGTTACGGTGCAGGAGAAAAACTGTTTTTT
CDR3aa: CASSYGAGEKLFF

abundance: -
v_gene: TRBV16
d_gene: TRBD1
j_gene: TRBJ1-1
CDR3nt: TGTGCCAGCAGCCGTAACAGGGGGAAGAACACTGAAGCTTTCTTT
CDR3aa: CASSRNRGKNTEAFF

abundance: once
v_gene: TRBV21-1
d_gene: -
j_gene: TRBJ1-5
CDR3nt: TGTGCCAGCAGAACCGGGGGGCACAAGATTAGCAATCAGCCCCAGCATTTT
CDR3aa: CASRTGGHKISNQPQHF

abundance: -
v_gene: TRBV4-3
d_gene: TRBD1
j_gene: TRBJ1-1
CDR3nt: TGCGCCAGCAGCCAAGTTTGGACAGGGGACACTGAAGCTTTCTTT
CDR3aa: CASSQVWTGDTEAFF

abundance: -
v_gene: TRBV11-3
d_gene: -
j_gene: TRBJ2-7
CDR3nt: TGTGCCAGCAGCGTTGGCTCGGACAACTCCTACGAGCAGTACTTC
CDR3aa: CASSVGSDNSYEQYF

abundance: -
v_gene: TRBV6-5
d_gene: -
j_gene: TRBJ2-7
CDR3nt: TGTGCCAGCAGGGTCGCGGGGCCCTCCTACGAGCAGTACTTC
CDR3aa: CASRVAGPSYEQYF

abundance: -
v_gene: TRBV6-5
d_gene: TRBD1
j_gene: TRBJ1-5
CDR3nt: TGTGCCAGCAGTTACTCGAGACAGGGGCATCAGCCCCAGCATTTT
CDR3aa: CASSYSRQGHQPQHF

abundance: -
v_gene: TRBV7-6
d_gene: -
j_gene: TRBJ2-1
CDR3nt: TGTGCCAGCAGCAGACAGGCCCGAGGGTTCTTC
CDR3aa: CASSRQARGFF

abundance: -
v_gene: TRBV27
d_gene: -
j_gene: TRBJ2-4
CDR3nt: TGTGCCAGCAGTTCACCTAGCAGACTAGCCAAAAACATTCAGTACTTC
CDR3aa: CASSSPSRLAKNIQYF

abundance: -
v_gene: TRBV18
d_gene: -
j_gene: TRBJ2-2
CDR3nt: TGTGCCAGCTCACCACCACAGACCACCGGGGAGCTGTTTTTT
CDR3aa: CASSPPQTTGELFF

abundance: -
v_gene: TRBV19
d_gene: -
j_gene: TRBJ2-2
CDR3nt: TGTGCCAGTAGTAGAGGTCAGCCCAACACCGGGGAGCTGTTTTTT
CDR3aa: CASSRGQPNTGELFF

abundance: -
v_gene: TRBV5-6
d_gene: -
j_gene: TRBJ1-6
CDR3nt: TGTGCCAGCAGTCACGCCGGGGAGAATTCACCCCTCCACTTT
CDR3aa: CASSHAGENSPLHF

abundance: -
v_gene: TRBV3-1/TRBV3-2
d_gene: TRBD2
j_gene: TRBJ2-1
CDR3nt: TGTGCCAGCAGCCTACCTACTAGCGGGGGGGCGGCTTTGCAGGATGAGCAGTTCTTC
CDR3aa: CASSLPTSGGAALQDEQFF